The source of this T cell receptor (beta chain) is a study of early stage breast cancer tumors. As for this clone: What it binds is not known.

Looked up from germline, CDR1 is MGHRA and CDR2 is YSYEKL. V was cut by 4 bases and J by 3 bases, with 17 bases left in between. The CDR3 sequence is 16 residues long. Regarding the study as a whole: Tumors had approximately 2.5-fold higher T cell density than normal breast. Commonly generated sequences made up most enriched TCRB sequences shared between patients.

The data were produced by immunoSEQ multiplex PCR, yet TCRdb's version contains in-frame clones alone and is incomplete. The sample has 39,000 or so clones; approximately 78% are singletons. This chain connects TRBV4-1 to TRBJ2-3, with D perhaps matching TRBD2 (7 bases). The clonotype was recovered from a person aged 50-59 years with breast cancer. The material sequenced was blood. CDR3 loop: CASSLGGGSGTDTQYF. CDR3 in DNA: TGCGCCAGCAGCCTGGGGGGCGGGAGCGGGACAGATACGCAGTATTTT.